The sequence of this T cell receptor beta chain was determined in a study of blood T cell repertoires in COVID-19. The overall study: Some COVID-19 samples were acute and others convalescent; all came from the United States, Italy and Spain. T cells, B-cell-depleted T cells, or PBMCs supplied cDNA or gDNA.

As processed by the authors: Amplification of reference gene primers provided the estimated nucleated cell counts. The assay was immunoSEQ multiplex PCR, and TCRdb's table has in-frame clones only and misses some. That table is the source of V, J and clone size, and D and trimming were worked out from the DNA. The table shows about 93,000 clones, with approximately 86% occurring only once. Germline trimming cut 2 bases from V and 6 bases from J; bases unmatched to any gene: 8. The germline CDR1 and CDR2 sequences are KGHSH and LQKENI. The CDR3 length is 16 residues. This sequence was found in a woman of 80 years or more with acute or convalescent COVID-19. Sequenced sample: peripheral blood. The chain is built from TRBV18 and TRBJ2-1; 9 positions agree with TRBD2. CDR3 sequence: CASSPGAGGLGNEQFF. CDR3 sequence (DNA): TGTGCCAGCTCACCAGGTGCGGGGGGGCTTGGCAATGAGCAGTTCTTC.